The 11 T cell receptor beta chains in this list originate from one sample, sequenced in a study of human T cells and chemical hapten exposure. Time point here: pre-sensitization, week 0. The treatment is: therapeutic diphenylcyclopropenone sensitization with weekly scalp DPC. TCRdb fed the RACE reads into MiXCR, producing one record per CDR3 protein. The table lists around 330,000 distinct CDR3 sequences, about 5.4% of them singletons. The sequences come from whole blood, collected in connection with sensitization to the hapten diphenylcyclopropenone (DPC). The source of these receptors is a woman younger than 30 with alopecia areata. Some clones in this sample may be carry-over from other donors' samples.

This clonotype was seen at least ten times. The V gene is TRBV20-1, the J gene TRBJ2-7; TRBD2 agrees at 10 bases. The CDR3 runs to 16 residues. Germline assignment: CDR1 DFQATT and CDR2 SNEGSKA (reference sequence). The trim removed 1 base at V and 6 bases at J, leaving 12 bases unmatched. CDR3 DNA sequence: TGCAGTGCTAGAGGATGGTCAGCGGGGGGGCTGAGCGAGCAGTACTTC. It codes for CSARGWSAGGLSEQYF.

This clonotype was seen ten or more times. CDR3 nucleotide sequence: TGTGCCAGCAGTTACTGGGGGAGAGATAATTCACCCCTCCACTTT. Residues: CASSYWGRDNSPLHF. The genes are TRBV6-5 and TRBJ1-6; tentative D call: TRBD1 (5 bases). Trimming removed 1 base at V and 5 bases at J, with 9 bases between. Per the germline V gene, CDR1 is MNHEY and CDR2 is SVGAGI. CDR3 length: 15 residues.

In this sample, this clonotype turned up a few times. The chain carries TRBV6-6 and TRBJ1-6; D is unresolved. This CDR3 spans 13 amino acids. V lost 2 bases, J lost 7 bases, and 6 bases lay in between. Germline-derived CDR1 and CDR2 are MNHNY and SVGAGI (reference sequence). CDR3 residues: CASSYDGNSPLHF. The CDR3 DNA is TGTGCCAGCAGTTACGATGGGAATTCACCCCTCCACTTT.

This clonotype was recorded a few times. The genes are TRBV12-3 or TRBV12-4 and TRBJ2-2; 14 positions agree with TRBD2. CDR3 length equals 18 residues. V gave up 6 bases and J gave up 0 bases; unmatched junction bases: 6. The DNA for the CDR3 is TGTGCCAGCAGCCCAGGGACTAGCGGGGGCGCGAACACCGGGGAGCTGTTTTTT. This gives the protein CASSPGTSGGANTGELFF.

A few counts support this clonotype. The genes are TRBV5-5 and TRBJ2-3, with a weak D call TRBD1 (6 bases). The germline V and J ends were trimmed by 0 bases and 2 bases, with 13 bases remaining between them. CDR1 is SGHKS and CDR2 is YYEKEE in the germline V gene (reference sequence). The CDR3 runs 16 residues. CDR3 amino acids: CASSLGQGSITDTQYF. CDR3 nucleotide sequence: TGTGCCAGCAGCTTGGGGCAGGGGTCTATCACAGATACGCAGTATTTT.

Only a few counts were recorded for this clonotype. The chain employs TRBV7-2 and TRBJ2-7; unclear D gene. The CDR3 is made up of 15 amino acids. Germline lookup yields CDR1 SGHTA and CDR2 FQGNSA. V was cut by 0 bases and J by 3 bases, with 12 bases left in between. The CDR3 protein is CASSLAAGGFYEQYF. CDR3 DNA: TGTGCCAGCAGCTTAGCGGCAGGCGGCTTCTACGAGCAGTACTTC.

This chain connects TRBV4-1 to TRBJ1-1; 8 bases are a match to TRBD1. Germline V CDR1 and CDR2: MGHRA, YSYEKL. The V and J ends lost 0 bases and 5 bases, in that order; junction bases with no gene match: 5. The CDR3 sequence is 15 residues long. DNA of the CDR3: TGCGCCAGCAGCCAAGATTGGACAGGGTGGACTGAAGCTTTCTTT. Translated: CASSQDWTGWTEAFF.

This clonotype has more than one count but fewer than ten. This chain links TRBV4-3 with TRBJ2-7; D is possibly TRBD2 (5 bases). V was clipped by 0 bases and J by 6 bases, with 21 bases between them. This CDR3 is 17 amino acids long. Germline CDR1 is LGHNA and CDR2 is YSLEER. CDR3 amino acids: CASSQDPRGYGVREQYF. Written as DNA, the CDR3 is TGCGCCAGCAGCCAAGATCCACGAGGATACGGGGTACGCGAGCAGTACTTC.

The chain links TRBV27 to TRBJ2-6, with 7 bases matching TRBD1. J gave up 4 bases and V 4 bases, and 4 bases lay outside the gene matches. Per the germline V gene, CDR1 is MNHEY and CDR2 is SMNVEV (reference sequence). This CDR3 spans 15 amino acids. The CDR3 here is CASSYTGAGANVLTF. In DNA, the CDR3 is TGTGCCAGCAGTTATACAGGGGCCGGGGCCAACGTCCTGACTTTC.

The chain employs TRBV20-1 and TRBJ1-1; D is unclear. This CDR3 has 13 amino acids. Germline V gives CDR1 DFQATT, CDR2 SNEGSKA (reference sequence). V was trimmed by 2 bases and J by 0 bases, leaving 7 bases between them. The CDR3 protein is CSARKELNTEAFF. The CDR3 DNA is TGCAGTGCTAGAAAGGAATTGAACACTGAAGCTTTCTTT.

This clonotype was found many times. The genes are TRBV29-1 and TRBJ1-2; no clear D. Germline loops: CDR1 SQVTM, CDR2 ANQGSEA. V was cut by 4 bases and J by 4 bases, with 10 bases left in between. CDR3 length equals 12 residues. The CDR3 loop is CSVGGRPYGYTF. DNA of the CDR3: TGCAGCGTTGGCGGCAGACCCTATGGCTACACCTTC.